This T cell receptor (beta chain) derives from a study of identical twins. Study results and limitations: Models underestimated how often monozygotic twins shared out-of-frame TCR alpha.

This clonotype was detected only a few times. What it binds is unknown. The CDR3 consists of 12 residues. Germline values: CDR1 GTSNPN, CDR2 SVGIG (reference sequence). Between the trimmed V and J ends, which lost 4 bases and 1 base, there was a span of 7 bases. Template switching added a universal primer site; cDNA carried unique molecular identifiers. One entry per CDR3 protein results from TCRdb running MiXCR on the 5' RACE reads. The sample has about 480,000 distinct CDR3 sequences; approximately 15% are singletons. Another study also made use of these data, one on yellow fever vaccine responses in identical twins.

Specimen: CD4+ T cells sorted from blood. The sequence derives from a woman under 30 in good health. The V and J genes are TRBV30 and TRBJ1-1, with unresolved D. CDR3 DNA sequence: TGTGCCTGGAATTCGGGGAACACTGAAGCTTTCTTT. Translation: CAWNSGNTEAFF.